This is a list of T cell receptor beta chains from one sample in a study of post-analysis software for immune sequencing data. TCRdb called the PCR reads again in MiXCR, with one record for every CDR3 protein. Counted here are about 380,000 distinct CDR3 sequences, less than 35% occurring once; the ten biggest clones make up around 15%. Specimen: blood. Receptors originate from a girl aged 5 to 17 with multiple sclerosis. Both conserved end residues are part of each CDR3. D genes are given only for firm matches. Size is stated for part of the rows, as once, few or many counts, or as a class when the clone is expanded.

CDR3nt | CDR3aa | v_gene | d_gene | j_gene | abundance
TGTGCCAGCAGTCCAGGGGTGTACCAAGAGACCCAGTACTTC | CASSPGVYQETQYF | TRBV12-3/TRBV12-4 | NA | TRBJ2-5 | once
TGTGCCAGCAGTTACACTACACCGGGACAGGGGGCGGTTCAAGCTAATGAAAAACTGTTTTTT | CASSYTTPGQGAVQANEKLFF | TRBV6-5 | TRBD1 | TRBJ1-4 | NA
TGTGCCAGCACCTGGGGGGGGAAGTGGGACGGGGAGCTGTTTTTT | CASTWGGKWDGELFF | TRBV12-3/TRBV12-4 | TRBD2 | TRBJ2-2 | NA
TGCGCCAGCAGCTTGGCCCCTTATAATGCAGATCTAACCTCCGAGCAGTACTTC | CASSLAPYNADLTSEQYF | TRBV5-1 | NA | TRBJ2-7 | NA
TGTGCCACCAGTGATTTGGAGGTAACTAATGAAAAACTGTTTTTT | CATSDLEVTNEKLFF | TRBV24-1 | NA | TRBJ1-4 | once
TGTGCCAGCAGCCCACAGAAAGCGGGGCTGTCAGATACGCAGTATTTT | CASSPQKAGLSDTQYF | TRBV7-3 | TRBD2 | TRBJ2-3 | few
TGTGCTAGTGGTTTAGGCGTCCAGGGCTACACCTTC | CASGLGVQGYTF | TRBV12-5 | NA | TRBJ1-2 | NA
TGCAGTGCCATTCGGACAGGGTTCTATCGCTACACCTTC | CSAIRTGFYRYTF | TRBV20-1 | TRBD1 | TRBJ1-2 | once
TGTGCCACCAGCAGAGCTTCCAGCGGGGGACCTGGAGATACGCAGTATTTT | CATSRASSGGPGDTQYF | TRBV15 | TRBD2 | TRBJ2-3 | NA
TGCAGTGCTAGATTAGCGGGCAGGAGCTCCTACGAGCAGTACTTC | CSARLAGRSSYEQYF | TRBV20-1 | TRBD2 | TRBJ2-7 | NA
TGTGCCAGCAGCCGGGCAAACCCTAACTATGGCTACACCTTC | CASSRANPNYGYTF | TRBV7-2 | NA | TRBJ1-2 | few
TGTGCCAGCAGTTCCCCGAATGACAGGTCGGGGCCCTACGAGCAGTACTTC | CASSSPNDRSGPYEQYF | TRBV6-2/TRBV6-3 | NA | TRBJ2-7 | NA
TGCAGTGCAATCGACAGGGTCACTGAAGCTTTCTTT | CSAIDRVTEAFF | TRBV20-1 | TRBD1 | TRBJ1-1 | NA
TGCGCCAGCAGCTTGGGAGACAGGGGACGTACGACAGATACGCAGTATTTT | CASSLGDRGRTTDTQYF | TRBV5-1 | TRBD1 | TRBJ2-3 | few
TGTGCCAGCAGTTACCCAGGCGGGGGCGATGGCTACACCTTC | CASSYPGGGDGYTF | TRBV6-7 | NA | TRBJ1-2 | NA
TGTGCCAGCAGTCCCCCGGGACAATTACTCTACGAGCAGTACTTC | CASSPPGQLLYEQYF | TRBV27 | NA | TRBJ2-7 | few
TGCGCCAGCAGCCAAAGGACAGGGGGATCACCCCTCCACTTT | CASSQRTGGSPLHF | TRBV4-3 | TRBD1 | TRBJ1-6 | few
TGTGCCAGCAGTTTTTCTGGACAGGGAGGCAATCAGCCCCAGCATTTT | CASSFSGQGGNQPQHF | TRBV28 | TRBD1 | TRBJ1-5 | NA
TGTGCCAGCTCATCCGGAATCCTATTGCCAGATACGCAGTATTTT | CASSSGILLPDTQYF | TRBV18 | NA | TRBJ2-3 | NA
TGCGCCAGCAGCGTGAGCACAGATACGCAGTATTTT | CASSVSTDTQYF | TRBV5-1 | NA | TRBJ2-3 | NA
TGTGCCAGCAGCGTAGGTCAGGGAGCTAACTATGGCTACACCTTC | CASSVGQGANYGYTF | TRBV9 | NA | TRBJ1-2 | NA
TGCGCCAGCGCCTTTCAGGGGGGCACTGAAGCTTTCTTT | CASAFQGGTEAFF | TRBV5-1 | TRBD1 | TRBJ1-1 | NA
TGTGCCAGCAGCATAGGAGGGGCAGGGAACAGCCTTAGAAAAGAGACCCAGTACTTC | CASSIGGAGNSLRKETQYF | TRBV7-2 | NA | TRBJ2-5 | NA
TGTGCCAGCAGCTTGGGCCAGTGGGGCGAAAAACTGTTTTTT | CASSLGQWGEKLFF | TRBV5-5 | NA | TRBJ1-4 | few
TGTGCCAGCAGCGGGGACAGTGAAGCTTTCTTT | CASSGDSEAFF | TRBV6-5 | TRBD1 | TRBJ1-1 | few
TGTGCCAGCAGTTTTGGGCAGGGGGCGGAAGAGCAGTACTTC | CASSFGQGAEEQYF | TRBV12-3/TRBV12-4 | TRBD1 | TRBJ2-5 | NA
TGTGCCAGCCGGACTAGCGGGGTCGACGCGCAGTATTTT | CASRTSGVDAQYF | TRBV6-5 | TRBD2 | TRBJ2-3 | few
TGTGCCAGCGGGACAGGGGGGCGAAATCAGCCCCAGCATTTT | CASGTGGRNQPQHF | TRBV2 | TRBD1 | TRBJ1-5 | NA
TGTGCCAGCAGTTACTCGGTCAGCTCACCCCTCCACTTT | CASSYSVSSPLHF | TRBV6-5 | NA | TRBJ1-6 | NA
TGCAGTGCTTACGGGAGGGGGGGGAGCACAGATACGCAGTATTTT | CSAYGRGGSTDTQYF | TRBV20-1 | TRBD2 | TRBJ2-3 | few
TGTGCCAGCAGCTCGTTTTTAACCGGGACGCCGAGGGGCAATGAGCAGTTCTTC | CASSSFLTGTPRGNEQFF | TRBV7-2 | NA | TRBJ2-1 | NA
TGTGCCAGCAGCCAAGATTGGGGGGCGTCCTACGAGCAGTACTTC | CASSQDWGASYEQYF | TRBV4-2 | NA | TRBJ2-7 | few
TGTGCCAGCACCGGACGGCCGAGTTTTTTAACGGAAAAACTGTTTTTT | CASTGRPSFLTEKLFF | TRBV7-9 | NA | TRBJ1-4 | NA
TGTGCCAGCAGTATGACAGGGGCCTCCTACGAGCAGTACTTC | CASSMTGASYEQYF | TRBV27 | TRBD1 | TRBJ2-7 | NA
TGTGCCAGCAGCGTAGAAGGGGCGGATTCACCCCTCCACTTT | CASSVEGADSPLHF | TRBV9 | NA | TRBJ1-6 | few
TGTGCCAGCAGCTTAACGGGCGGCGAATGGGAGCAGTACTTC | CASSLTGGEWEQYF | TRBV7-3 | NA | TRBJ2-7 | few
TGCGCCAGCACCGGGACAGACTCCTACAATGAGCAGTTCTTC | CASTGTDSYNEQFF | TRBV5-1 | TRBD1 | TRBJ2-1 | few
TGTGCCAGCAGTTTAACAGCGGGGGCCGAGCAGTACTTC | CASSLTAGAEQYF | TRBV12-3/TRBV12-4 | TRBD2 | TRBJ2-7 | NA
TGTGCCAGCAGTGACCCGGGACACGGCAGTAATGAGCAGTTCTTC | CASSDPGHGSNEQFF | TRBV27 | NA | TRBJ2-1 | NA
TGTGCCTGGAGTGCGTATGAAAAACTGTTTTTT | CAWSAYEKLFF | TRBV30 | NA | TRBJ1-4 | NA
TGTGCCAGCAGCTCCGGACAGGGTGTTGACGAGCAGTACTTC | CASSSGQGVDEQYF | TRBV27 | TRBD1 | TRBJ2-7 | NA
TGTGCCAGCAGTTTTCTTGCGGGCGAGCGGTACTTC | CASSFLAGERYF | TRBV12-3/TRBV12-4 | NA | TRBJ2-7 | NA
TGTGCCAGCAGCTTAAGGGACAGAAACTACGAGCAGTACTTC | CASSLRDRNYEQYF | TRBV7-8 | TRBD1 | TRBJ2-7 | few
TGCAGTGTCATAGAGGGGAATAGCAATCAGCCCCAGCATTTT | CSVIEGNSNQPQHF | TRBV20-1 | NA | TRBJ1-5 | few
TGTGCCAGTATGACCGGGGGGCGGAATTCACCCCTCCACTTT | CASMTGGRNSPLHF | TRBV19 | NA | TRBJ1-6 | NA
TGTGCCAGCTCACCAACAGGGGCAGGGATTGAAGCTTTCTTT | CASSPTGAGIEAFF | TRBV18 | TRBD1 | TRBJ1-1 | few
TGTGCCAGCAGCTCCACGGGACTGGGGGAGACCCAGTACTTC | CASSSTGLGETQYF | TRBV11-2 | NA | TRBJ2-5 | NA
TGTGCCAGCAGAACCCCTAGCACAGATACGCAGTATTTT | CASRTPSTDTQYF | TRBV28 | NA | TRBJ2-3 | few
TGCAGCGTTGAAGACAGGGGGCGGCGCACAGATACGCAGTATTTT | CSVEDRGRRTDTQYF | TRBV29-1 | TRBD1 | TRBJ2-3 | NA
TGTGCCAGCACCCCCCTGGGCAGACCCTATGGCTACACCTTC | CASTPLGRPYGYTF | TRBV6-5 | NA | TRBJ1-2 | NA
TGCGCCAGCAGTAATACAGGGCCCCCCGATACTGAAGCTTTCTTT | CASSNTGPPDTEAFF | TRBV5-1 | NA | TRBJ1-1 | NA
TGTGCCATACAGGCCATGAACACTGAAGCTTTCTTT | CAIQAMNTEAFF | TRBV10-3 | NA | TRBJ1-1 | NA
TGTGCCAGCAGTGAGGCGGGTGTGGGGGCCAAGGCTGGCTACACCTTC | CASSEAGVGAKAGYTF | TRBV6-1 | NA | TRBJ1-2 | NA
TGCGCCAGCTCACCGGAAGGGACGAGGACCTACAATGAGCAGTTCTTC | CASSPEGTRTYNEQFF | TRBV5-1 | NA | TRBJ2-1 | NA
TGTGCCAGCACCTTACGGGAGGGGTACTCACCCCTCCACTTT | CASTLREGYSPLHF | TRBV6-6 | NA | TRBJ1-6 | NA
TGTGCCAGCAGTGACAGCTTTGCCAATCAGCCCCAGCATTTT | CASSDSFANQPQHF | TRBV6-5 | NA | TRBJ1-5 | NA
TGTGCCAGCAGCTTAGCGTCCGAAAGAAATAATTCACCCCTCCACTTT | CASSLASERNNSPLHF | TRBV7-2 | NA | TRBJ1-6 | NA
TGTGCCAGCAGTTACTCGCGGGTAGGTGAAGCTTTCTTT | CASSYSRVGEAFF | TRBV6-5 | NA | TRBJ1-1 | NA
TGCGCCAGCAGCCGGGGGACCCAAGGCGGGGATACGCAGTATTTT | CASSRGTQGGDTQYF | TRBV5-1 | NA | TRBJ2-3 | NA
TGTGCCAGCAGTCCATCGACAGGGGTAGAGACCCAGTACTTC | CASSPSTGVETQYF | TRBV12-3/TRBV12-4 | TRBD1 | TRBJ2-5 | NA